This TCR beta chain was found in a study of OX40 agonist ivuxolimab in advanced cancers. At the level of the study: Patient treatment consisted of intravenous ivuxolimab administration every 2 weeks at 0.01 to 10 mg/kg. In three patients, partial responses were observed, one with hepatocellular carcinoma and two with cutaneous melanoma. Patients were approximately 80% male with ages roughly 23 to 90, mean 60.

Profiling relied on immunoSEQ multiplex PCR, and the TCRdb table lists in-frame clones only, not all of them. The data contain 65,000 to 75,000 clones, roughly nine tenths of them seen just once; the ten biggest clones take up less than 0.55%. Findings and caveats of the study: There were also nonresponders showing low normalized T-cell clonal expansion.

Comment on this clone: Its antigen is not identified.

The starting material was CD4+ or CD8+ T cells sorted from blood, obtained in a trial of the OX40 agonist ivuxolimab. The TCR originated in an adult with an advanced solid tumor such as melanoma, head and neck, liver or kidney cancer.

The CDR3: CASSLVGQNTGELFF. CDR3 coding DNA: TGTGCCAGCTCACTCGTCGGGCAGAACACCGGGGAGCTGTTTTTT. This chain links TRBV18 with TRBJ2-2; the D is unclear. V was shortened by 4 bases and J by 1 base, with 10 bases between the two germline ends. Per the germline V gene, CDR1 is KGHSH and CDR2 is LQKENI. The CDR3 has 15 residues.